This TCR beta chain was profiled in a study of blood T cell repertoires in COVID-19. The wider study: The samples span acute and convalescent COVID-19 from the United States, Italy and Spain.

Germline CDR1 MNHEY, CDR2 SVGAGI. This CDR3 is built from 14 residues. The V and J ends lost 0 bases and 2 bases respectively, with 7 bases between them. Per the original methods: By means of reference gene primer amplification, nucleated cell counts were estimated. Sequenced by immunoSEQ multiplex PCR; TCRdb stores in-frame clones only, minus some. For V, J and clone size, that table is used; D and trimming come from the DNA. Here the sample spans about 86,000 clones, 85% to 90% being singletons. Sequencing was performed on peripheral blood. The V and J genes are TRBV6-5 and TRBJ1-1; D possibly corresponds to TRBD1 (5 bases). This sequence originates from a human donor in a cohort sampled during active COVID-19. The CDR3 sequence: CASSYSQVNTEAFF. CDR3 bases: TGTGCCAGCAGTTACTCACAGGTAAACACTGAAGCTTTCTTT.